These 28 T cell receptor beta chains were all obtained from the same sample, sequenced in a study of blood T cell repertoires in acute mononucleosis. Time point specified: acute infectious mononucleosis, at clinical presentation within 2 weeks of symptom onset (visit 1). Sequencing was performed with immunoSEQ multiplex PCR; in TCRdb, only in-frame clones are kept and a portion is missing. Among thousands of clones listed, less than 30% were seen once. The source material was EBV YVL epitope tetramer+ CD8+ T cells sorted from PBMCs, sampled during acute infectious mononucleosis. Subset indicated: CD8 T cells binding a tetramer with EBV BRLF1 109-117 peptide (YVL-BR). The receptors come from a woman aged 18-29 years with infectious mononucleosis caused by EBV.

This clone was observed a few times. A junction end diverges from the germline sequence, so it may reflect a read error. The chain combines TRBV7-9 with TRBJ2-7; TRBD1 matches at 8 bases. This CDR3 is built from 13 residues. Per germline, CDR1 SEHNR and CDR2 FQNEAQ (reference sequence). CDR3 DNA sequence: TGCGCCAGCGCCGTGGGACAGGACTACGAGCAGTACTTC. The encoded protein is CASAVGQDYEQYF.

This clone was found a few times. V and J are TRBV7-9 and TRBJ1-1; 8 bases match TRBD1. The germline V gene encodes CDR1 SEHNR and CDR2 FQNEAQ (reference sequence). The CDR3 extends over 14 amino acids. J lost 6 bases, V lost 3 bases, and 6 bases had no gene match. CDR3 sequence: CASSFLQGVAEAFF. CDR3 DNA sequence: TGTGCCAGCAGCTTTTTACAGGGGGTTGCTGAAGCTTTCTTT.

A few counts support this clone. This likely reflects a read error, since a far larger clone is one base away. The genes are TRBV10-3 and TRBJ2-1; possibly TRBD1 or TRBD2 for D (5 bases each). Germline V gene data show CDR1 as ENHRY and CDR2 as SYGVKD. This CDR3 spans 16 amino acids. In DNA, the CDR3 is TGTGCCATCATTGAGGGGACCCTTAGCTCCTACAATGAGCAGTTCTTC. It codes for CAIIEGTLSSYNEQFF.

J is TRBJ2-1 and V is TRBV11-3, with 7 bases identical to TRBD2. The CDR3 has 13 residues. After removal of 5 bases from V and 5 bases from J, the junction contained 3 bases not matched to a gene. Germline loops: CDR1 SGHNT, CDR2 YENEEA. The CDR3 reads CASSAGRDNEQFF. CDR3 in DNA: TGTGCCAGCAGCGCTGGGAGGGACAATGAGCAGTTCTTC.

In the case of this clone: The junction shows a germline mismatch at one end, possibly a read error. The chain links TRBV27 to TRBJ2-1, with TRBD1 as a possible D gene (5 bases). The CDR3 runs 15 residues. The V gene's germline CDR1 is MNHEY and CDR2 SMNVEV (reference sequence). CDR3 coding DNA: TGTGCCAGCAGTCCCGTCATCGGTTGGGGCGGTGAGCTGTTCTTC. Translating it yields CASSPVIGWGGELFF.

As to this clone: It is likely a read error: a sequence one base away is far more abundant. The same CDR3 arises from other DNA sequences in this sample as well. Written as DNA, the CDR3 is TGCGCCAGCAGTTGGACAGCCTCCTACGAGCAGTACTTC. Translated: CASSWTASYEQYF. The chain recombines TRBV4-1 with TRBJ2-7; tentatively, D is TRBD1 (6 bases). The ends were cut back, 6 bases at V and 0 bases at J, with 9 bases in the middle. This CDR3 is built from 13 residues. CDR1 and CDR2 (germline): MGHRA, YSYEKL.

There are many counts of this clone. The chain uses TRBV7-2 and TRBJ2-3; D uncertain. The CDR3 contains 13 residues. In germline, CDR1 is SGHTA, CDR2 FQGNSA. V lost 5 bases to trimming and J lost 3 bases, with 9 bases between them. This CDR3 is CASSAMATDTQYF. In DNA, the CDR3 is TGTGCCAGCAGCGCGATGGCAACAGATACGCAGTATTTT. Full variable domain (rest looked up from reference TRBV7-2 and TRBJ2-3): GAGVSQSPSNKVTEKGKDVELRCDPISGHTALYWYRQSLGQGLEFLIYFQGNSAPDKSGLPSDRFSAERTGGSVSTLTIQRTQQEDSAVYLCASSAMATDTQYFGPGTRLTVL.

This clone was counted only a few times. One base away lies a much larger clone, so this may be a sequencing read error. The chain uses TRBV25-1 and TRBJ2-7; 9 bases align to TRBD2. This CDR3 has 14 amino acids. Looked up from germline, CDR1 is MGHDK and CDR2 is SYGVNS. V dropped 6 bases and J dropped 2; count of bases not matched to a gene: 5. In DNA, the CDR3 is TGTGCCAGCAGCCATGAGCGGGGGGCCTACGAGCAGTACTTC. Protein: CASSHERGAYEQYF.

The table lists this clone with many counts. The CDR3 coding sequence is TGTGCCAGCAGCCCCGGAACACACACAGATACGCAGTATTTT. Translated: CASSPGTHTDTQYF. The gene calls are TRBV7-8 and TRBJ2-3; unclear D gene. The V and J ends lost 5 bases and 2 bases respectively, with 11 bases between them. This CDR3 is 14 amino acids long. In germline, CDR1 is SGHVS, CDR2 FQNEAQ. The full variable domain, in which reference TRBV7-8 and TRBJ2-3 provide the parts outside the CDR3, is GAGVSQSPRYKVAKRGQDVALRCDPISGHVSLFWYQQALGQGPEFLTYFQNEAQLDKSGLPSDRFFAERPEGSVSTLKIQRTQQEDSAVYLCASSPGTHTDTQYFGPGTRLTVL.

This clone is medium-sized. The sample holds other DNA sequences that translate to the same CDR3. The chain is built from TRBV7-9 and TRBJ2-7; TRBD1 matches at 10 bases. Per germline, CDR1 SEHNR and CDR2 FQNEAQ (reference sequence). This CDR3 spans 16 amino acids. Trimming at V came to 5 bases and at J to 0 bases, leaving 7 bases not matched to a gene. As DNA, the CDR3 is TGTGCCAGCAGCCCCCCGGGACAGGGGATCTCCTACGAGCAGTACTTC. This encodes CASSPPGQGISYEQYF. Variable domain in full (rest from reference TRBV7-9 and TRBJ2-7): DTGVSQNPRHKITKRGQNVTFRCDPISEHNRLYWYRQTLGQGPEFLTYFQNEAQLEKSRLLSDRFSAERPKGSFSTLEIQRTEQGDSAMYLCASSPPGQGISYEQYFGPGTRLTVT.

Concerning this clone: Compared with germline, one end of the junction differs, possibly owing to a read error. Other DNA sequences in the sample encode the same CDR3. J is TRBJ1-4 and V is TRBV7-2; D uncertain. The CDR3 totals 13 residues. CDR1 is SGHTA and CDR2 is FQGNSA in the germline V gene. DNA of the CDR3: TGCGCCAGCAGCCGGCAGATAAATGAAAAACTGTTTTTT. Protein product: CASSRQINEKLFF.

Remarks on this clone: One base separates it from a far larger clone, so it is likely a read error. Other DNA sequences of this sample code for an identical CDR3. The chain couples TRBV5-1 to TRBJ2-7; D call uncertain. Trimming took off 5 bases at V and 0 bases at J, with 9 bases between the two ends. The CDR3 is made up of 13 amino acids. CDR1 and CDR2 from the germline V gene are SGHRS and YFSETQ. CDR3 sequence: CASSWTASYEQYF. The CDR3 DNA reads as TGCGCCAGCAGTTGGACGGCCTCCTACGAGCAGTACTTC.

A word on this clone: The likely explanation is a read error, given a far larger clone one base away. Other DNA sequences in the same sample also yield this CDR3. V is TRBV4-1 and J is TRBJ2-7; 7 bases line up with TRBD1. This CDR3 contains 14 residues. V shed 4 bases and J 4 bases; nucleotides not matched to a gene: 7. The germline V gene encodes CDR1 MGHRA and CDR2 YSYEKL. Written as DNA, the CDR3 is TGCGCCAGCAGCCCCTGGGACAGCCTTTACGAGCAGTACTTC. Protein product: CASSPWDSLYEQYF.

Notes on this clone: A read error likely explains this, since a far larger clone differs by one base. V and J are TRBV27 and TRBJ2-5; 11 bases are a match to TRBD2. J was trimmed by 11 bases and V by 7 bases; bases with no gene match: 9. CDR3 length: 13 amino acids. The germline CDR1 and CDR2 sequences are MNHEY and SMNVEV (reference sequence). CDR3 in DNA: TGTGCCAGCACACTAGCGGGGGCGGGGGAGCAGTACTTC. Translated: CASTLAGAGEQYF.

The chain uses TRBV25-1 and TRBJ2-5, with 14 positions matching TRBD2. The CDR3 runs 15 residues. From germline, CDR1 is MGHDK and CDR2 SYGVNS. After removal of 4 bases from V and 6 bases from J, the junction contained 4 bases not matched to a gene. This CDR3 is CASSGLAGGLKTQYF. DNA of the CDR3: TGTGCCAGCAGTGGACTAGCGGGAGGGTTGAAGACCCAGTACTTC.

The J gene is TRBJ2-1, the V gene TRBV7-3, with 8 bases aligning to TRBD1. V lost 5 bases, J lost 14 bases, and 14 bases stayed unmatched. Germline V gene lookup returns CDR1 SGHTA and CDR2 FQGTGA. The CDR3 totals 14 residues. CDR3 DNA: TGTGCCAGCAGCCCCGACCCGACAGGGGTCAATGAGTTCTTC. The encoded protein is CASSPDPTGVNEFF.

The table lists this clone with a few counts. The gene calls are TRBV27 and TRBJ2-7, with D possibly matching TRBD1 (6 bases). CDR1 and CDR2 from the germline V gene are MNHEY and SMNVEV (reference sequence). Trimming left V 5 bases short and J 2 bases short, with 7 bases between. The CDR3 is 12 amino acids. This CDR3 is CASSQGPYEQYF. CDR3 coding DNA: TGTGCCAGCAGTCAGGGGCCCTACGAGCAGTACTTC.

The count of this clone is one. A read error is likely here: a far larger clone is one base away. Within the sample, other DNA sequences also encode this same CDR3. This chain uses TRBV5-4 with TRBJ2-7, with D perhaps matching TRBD1 (5 bases). Trimming removed 4 bases at V and 6 bases at J, with 8 bases between. CDR3 length: 11 amino acids. The germline CDR1 and CDR2 sequences are SGHNT and YYREEE (reference sequence). The CDR3 DNA reads TGTGCCAGCAGCCAAGGGGTCGAGCAGTACTTC. Translating it yields CASSQGVEQYF.

With regard to this clone: The same CDR3 can be traced to other DNA sequences in this sample. The chain is built from TRBV11-2 and TRBJ2-5; maybe TRBD2 (5 bases). The V end was cut by 8 bases, the J end by 2 bases, with 18 bases between. Germline V gene lookup returns CDR1 SGHAT and CDR2 FQNNGV. CDR3 length equals 15 residues. Here the CDR3 reads CASLRELAGQETQYF. The CDR3 DNA reads TGTGCCAGCTTGAGGGAGTTGGCTGGGCAAGAGACCCAGTACTTC.

This clone was picked up many times. The CDR3 region is CASNGYLQETQYF. CDR3 DNA: TGTGCCAGCAATGGTTACCTTCAAGAGACCCAGTACTTC. The chain links TRBV7-9 to TRBJ2-5, with D uncertain. The CDR3 totals 13 residues. Germline V gene lookup returns CDR1 SEHNR and CDR2 FQNEAQ (reference sequence). V was pared by 7 bases and J by 2 bases, with 11 bases between.

This clone was seen a handful of times. It may be a read error: a sequence one base away is much more abundant. This chain connects TRBV5-6 to TRBJ2-7; no clear D. The germline gives CDR1 SGHDT, CDR2 YYEEEE. The CDR3 totals 13 residues. CDR3 loop: CASSQEWAYEQYF. CDR3 nucleotides: TGCGCCAGCAGCCAAGAGTGGGCCTACGAGCAGTACTTC.

This clone was recorded many times. The chain carries TRBV5-5 and TRBJ2-7; 11 nucleotides line up with TRBD2. The CDR3 is 16 residues long. Germline CDR1 is SGHKS and CDR2 is YYEKEE (reference sequence). J lost 6 bases, V lost 1 base, and 9 bases had no gene match. CDR3 protein: CASSLSVGLAGGEQYF. CDR3 bases: TGTGCCAGCAGCTTGTCAGTAGGCCTAGCGGGAGGCGAGCAGTACTTC.

The sample holds a few counts of this clone. The genes are TRBV13 and TRBJ2-7; no clear D gene. The CDR3 runs 12 residues. Per the germline V gene, CDR1 is PRHDT and CDR2 is FYEKMQ (reference sequence). V shed 6 bases and J shed 0 bases, with 6 bases lying between them. For the CDR3, the DNA is TGTGCCAGCAGTCCACACTCCTACGAGCAGTACTTC. The encoded protein is CASSPHSYEQYF.

J is TRBJ2-1 and V is TRBV30; 9 nucleotides line up with TRBD2. Germline values: CDR1 GTSNPN, CDR2 SVGIG (reference sequence). This CDR3 has 15 residues. With V trimmed by 3 bases and J by 2 bases, 5 bases remained unmatched. CDR3 region: CAWSGREGTYNEQFF. CDR3 DNA: TGTGCCTGGAGCGGGCGGGAGGGGACCTACAATGAGCAGTTCTTC.

This clone was counted a few times. The rearrangement uses TRBV6-4 and TRBJ1-5; the D gene is possibly TRBD1 (6 bases). V lost 3 bases and J 7 bases, leaving 13 bases between the germline ends. The CDR3 has 14 amino acids. The germline V gene encodes CDR1 MRHNA and CDR2 SNTAGT. The CDR3 spells CASSEGRGWQPQHF. The CDR3 nucleotides read TGTGCCAGCAGTGAAGGCAGGGGTTGGCAGCCCCAGCATTTT.

Concerning this clone: One junction end disagrees with the germline gene, perhaps due to a read error. DNA for the CDR3: TGTGCCAGCAGTTTAGCGGGAGGAGGAAACGAGCAGTACTTC. Protein: CASSLAGGGNEQYF. The chain employs TRBV10-3 and TRBJ2-7; 10 bases line up with TRBD2. The CDR3 is 14 residues long. Per the germline V gene, CDR1 is ENHRY and CDR2 is SYGVKD.

In its sample, this clone was seen a few times. This chain uses TRBV11-2 with TRBJ2-5; 8 bases are shared with TRBD2. V lost 6 bases, J lost 0 bases, and 12 bases stayed unmatched. CDR1 is SGHAT, CDR2 FQNNGV, per germline. The CDR3 spans 17 residues. The DNA for the CDR3 is TGTGCCAGCAGTTCCATACTAGCGGATAGGTACCAAGAGACCCAGTACTTC. This gives the protein CASSSILADRYQETQYF.

By share, this clone ranks as medium-sized. The V call is TRBV6-5, the J call TRBJ2-2; D gene ambiguous. There are 11 residues in the CDR3. CDR1 and CDR2 from the germline V gene are MNHEY and SVGAGI. V lost 7 bases and J 6 bases, leaving 6 bases between the germline ends. CDR3 loop: CASTIPGELFF. CDR3 DNA: TGTGCCAGCACTATCCCCGGGGAGCTGTTTTTT.